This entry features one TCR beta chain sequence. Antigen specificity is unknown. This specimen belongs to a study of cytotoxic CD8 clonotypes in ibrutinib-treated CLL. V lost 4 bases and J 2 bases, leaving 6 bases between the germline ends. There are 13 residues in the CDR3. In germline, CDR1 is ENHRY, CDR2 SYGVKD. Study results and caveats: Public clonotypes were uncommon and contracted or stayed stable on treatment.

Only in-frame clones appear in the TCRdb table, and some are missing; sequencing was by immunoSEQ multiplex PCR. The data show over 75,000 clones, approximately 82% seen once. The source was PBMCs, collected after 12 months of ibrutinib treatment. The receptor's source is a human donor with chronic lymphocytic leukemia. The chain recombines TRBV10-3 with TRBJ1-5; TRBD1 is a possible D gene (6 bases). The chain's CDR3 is CAISAGGNQPQHF. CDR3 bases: TGTGCCATCAGTGCAGGGGGCAATCAGCCCCAGCATTTT.